Listed here are 19 T cell receptor beta chains from one sample, sequenced in a study of T cell repertoires in ileal Crohn's disease. Here immunoSEQ multiplex PCR was the method, and the copy in TCRdb shows in-frame clones only, minus some. The sample carries several thousand clones, roughly 87% recorded once. Regarding time point: proximal margin of the surgical specimen (macroscopically non-inflamed). Sequencing was carried out using ileal tissue. The receptors derive from an adult with Crohn's disease.

The chain recombines TRBV19 with TRBJ1-2; possibly TRBD1 for D (6 bases). V lost 9 bases to trimming and J lost 2 bases, with 22 bases between them. CDR1 is LNHDA and CDR2 is SQIVND in the germline V gene (reference sequence). The CDR3 has 16 amino acids. The CDR3 coding sequence is TGTGCCAGCTCTATAAAGGGGGGGCCTCTCAACTATGGCTACACCTTC. This sequence encodes CASSIKGGPLNYGYTF.

The genes are TRBV4-1 and TRBJ1-5; the D is unclear. V was cut by 0 bases and J by 3 bases, with 9 bases left in between. The V gene's germline CDR1 is MGHRA and CDR2 YSYEKL. This CDR3 region has 15 residues. The CDR3 nucleotides are TGCGCCAGCAGCCAAGACCTAGGGATCAATCAGCCCCAGCATTTT. Translation gives CASSQDLGINQPQHF.

This clone has only a few counts. V and J are TRBV19 and TRBJ2-5, with a weak D call TRBD2 (6 bases). CDR1 is LNHDA, CDR2 SQIVND, per germline (reference sequence). V gave up 5 bases and J gave up 3 bases, with 19 bases separating them. The CDR3 covers 16 residues. CDR3 region: CASSGDTSSGEETQYF. The CDR3 DNA sequence: TGTGCCAGTAGTGGAGACACTAGTTCGGGAGAAGAGACCCAGTACTTC.

The chain joins TRBV6-1 to TRBJ1-5; D not certain. Per germline, CDR1 MNHNS and CDR2 SASEGT. The CDR3 covers 17 residues. The germline V and J ends were trimmed by 1 base and 3 bases, with 16 bases remaining between them. The CDR3 reads CASSEDSTGMNNQPQHF. As DNA, the CDR3 is TGTGCCAGCAGTGAAGACTCGACGGGGATGAACAATCAGCCCCAGCATTTT.

The chain combines TRBV4-2 with TRBJ1-5; no reliable D call. This CDR3 has 13 amino acids. Germline CDR1 LGHNA, CDR2 YNFKEQ. V was cut by 4 bases and J by 5 bases, with 9 bases left in between. The CDR3 region is CASSLGSDQPQHF. CDR3 nucleotides: TGTGCCAGCAGCCTAGGAAGTGATCAGCCCCAGCATTTT.

J is TRBJ1-2 and V is TRBV27; 9 bases line up with TRBD1. V gave up 0 bases and J gave up 4 bases; unmatched junction bases: 3. Germline V gene lookup returns CDR1 MNHEY and CDR2 SMNVEV (reference sequence). The CDR3 extends over 15 amino acids. CDR3 in DNA: TGTGCCAGCAGTTTATCAGGGACAGGGCCCTATGGCTACACCTTC. Its protein product is CASSLSGTGPYGYTF.

The chain is built from TRBV11-2 and TRBJ2-7, with D hard to call. Germline V CDR1 and CDR2: SGHAT, FQNNGV. The V end was cut by 3 bases, the J end by 6 bases, with 6 bases between. This CDR3 spans 11 amino acids. The CDR3 region is CASSFFGEQYF. Here the CDR3 DNA reads TGTGCCAGCAGCTTCTTTGGCGAGCAGTACTTC.

The genes are TRBV30 and TRBJ2-3; the D is unclear. This CDR3 comprises 15 residues. The germline V gene has CDR1 GTSNPN and CDR2 SVGIG (reference sequence). Trimming pared 1 base from V and 2 bases from J, leaving 13 bases between. CDR3 region: CAWSADSGLTDTQYF. The CDR3 region has the DNA TGTGCCTGGAGTGCCGATTCGGGTCTCACAGATACGCAGTATTTT.

The chain couples TRBV7-2 to TRBJ2-6; D gene ambiguous. The CDR3 runs 11 residues. V dropped 5 bases and J dropped 10 bases, with 6 bases sitting between them. Germline CDR1 reads SGHTA; CDR2 reads FQGNSA. CDR3 region: CASSPENVLTF. CDR3 DNA sequence: TGTGCCAGCAGCCCAGAAAACGTCCTGACTTTC.

V and J are TRBV11-2 and TRBJ1-4; TRBD1 might be the D (6 bases). The CDR3 length is 14 residues. V dropped 3 bases and J dropped 3 bases, with 8 bases sitting between them. Germline V lookup: CDR1 SGHAT, CDR2 FQNNGV. The CDR3 region has the DNA TGTGCCAGCAGCTTCCAGGGGTCTAATGAAAAACTGTTTTTT. This sequence encodes CASSFQGSNEKLFF.

The gene calls are TRBV7-8 and TRBJ1-5; D ambiguous. Per the germline V gene, CDR1 is SGHVS and CDR2 is FQNEAQ. The V gene lost 3 bases and the J gene lost 1 base, with 13 bases spanning the gap. CDR3 length equals 16 residues. CDR3 DNA: TGTGCCAGCAGCTTTGGGAAGCTGGGGAGCAATCAGCCCCAGCATTTT. Protein product: CASSFGKLGSNQPQHF.

The rearrangement joins TRBV2 to TRBJ2-5; TRBD1 agrees at 9 bases. This CDR3 spans 13 amino acids. With 7 bases clipped from V and 5 bases from J, the junction kept 5 bases outside the gene matches. Germline V gene sequence: CDR1 SNHLY, CDR2 FYNNEI. The CDR3 DNA follows: TGTGCCAGCAATCCGGACAGGGGCGAGACCCAGTACTTC. Encoded protein: CASNPDRGETQYF.

The chain combines TRBV19 with TRBJ1-6; D ambiguous. Germline-derived CDR1 and CDR2 are LNHDA and SQIVND (reference sequence). The ends were cut back, 6 bases at V and 0 bases at J, with 12 bases in the middle. The CDR3 length is 16 residues. The CDR3 DNA sequence: TGTGCCAGTAGACAGATGTTAAGCTCCTATAATTCACCCCTCCACTTT. Translation: CASRQMLSSYNSPLHF.

This chain connects TRBV4-1 to TRBJ1-5, with D perhaps matching TRBD1 (5 bases). Germline CDR1 MGHRA, CDR2 YSYEKL. The germline V and J ends were trimmed by 0 bases and 0 bases, with 12 bases remaining between them. The CDR3 is 17 amino acids. CDR3 residues: CASSQDLRGFSNQPQHF. DNA of the CDR3: TGCGCCAGCAGCCAAGATCTCCGGGGGTTTAGCAATCAGCCCCAGCATTTT.

This clone was seen only a few times. The V gene is TRBV5-1, the J gene TRBJ2-3; D possibly corresponds to TRBD2 (6 bases). V was trimmed by 0 bases and J by 1 base, leaving 9 bases between them. The CDR3 runs 15 residues. Germline values: CDR1 SGHRS, CDR2 YFSETQ. The CDR3 here is CASSLGGVRTDTQYF. Written as DNA, the CDR3 is TGCGCCAGCAGCTTGGGCGGGGTCCGCACAGATACGCAGTATTTT.

The rearrangement uses TRBV18 and TRBJ2-3; 11 bases align to TRBD2. The V segment lost 0 bases and the J segment 1 base; nucleotides outside the gene matches: 0. Per the germline V gene, CDR1 is KGHSH and CDR2 is LQKENI. The CDR3 has 16 residues. CDR3 nucleotide sequence: TGTGCCAGCTCACCACCGACTAGCGGGGGCACAGATACGCAGTATTTT. It specifies CASSPPTSGGTDTQYF.

This clone was recorded once. The V and J genes are TRBV5-1 and TRBJ2-6; D ambiguous. The CDR3 contains 17 residues. Deletions cut 1 base from V and 0 bases from J, with 11 bases between. From germline, CDR1 is SGHRS and CDR2 YFSETQ. The CDR3 coding sequence is TGCGCCAGCAGCTTGTATGGCCTGAACTCTGGGGCCAACGTCCTGACTTTC. It codes for CASSLYGLNSGANVLTF. The whole variable domain, remainder taken from reference TRBV5-1 and TRBJ2-6, is KAGVTQTPRYLIKTRGQQVTLSCSPISGHRSVSWYQQTPGQGLQFLFEYFSETQRNKGNFPGRFSGRQFSNSRSEMNVSTLELGDSALYLCASSLYGLNSGANVLTFGAGSRLTVL.

CDR3 region: CASSDVGQGPTGELFF. CDR3 sequence (DNA): TGTGCCAGCAGTGATGTGGGACAGGGCCCCACCGGGGAGCTGTTTTTT. This sequence joins TRBV25-1 and TRBJ2-2, with 9 bases fitting TRBD1. The V gene end was trimmed by 3 bases and the J gene end by 4 bases; junction bases not matched to a gene: 6. CDR3 size: 16 residues. Germline CDR1 and CDR2: MGHDK and SYGVNS.

The chain has TRBV15 and TRBJ1-1; D is possibly TRBD1 (6 bases). Trimming left V 4 bases short and J 3 bases short, with 9 bases between. The CDR3 contains 13 residues. In germline, CDR1 is LNHNV, CDR2 YYDKDF (reference sequence). The CDR3 sequence is CATSTGADTEAFF. The CDR3 DNA is TGTGCCACCAGCACAGGGGCGGACACTGAAGCTTTCTTT.